This T cell receptor beta chain was observed in a study of cytomegalovirus exposure and HLA in healthy donors. Overall study results and limits: Immune exposure information available was restricted to CMV serostatus. Across donors, sequencing depth was assumed by presence/absence analyses to be roughly uniform. Usually a TCR sequence was rare, but some public TCRs were found in many donors. The study reported that TCR beta sequences accurately predicted HLA-A and HLA-B alleles in most subjects.

The CDR3 runs to 15 residues. Germline V CDR1 and CDR2: MNHEY, SVGAGI. V lost 8 bases to trimming and J lost 4 bases, with 20 bases between them. Concerning this clone itself: As yet, its antigen is unknown.

Use of 60 Vbeta and 13 Jbeta primers characterized the PCR. Libraries were prepared by immunoSEQ multiplex PCR; TCRdb keeps only in-frame clonotypes and omits some of them. This sample has approximately 190,000 clones; around 80% occur once, and the top ten carry over 5.5%. Input material: PBMCs. This clonotype was sampled from a middle-aged man in good health and CMV-seropositive. This chain uses TRBV6-5 with TRBJ1-1; D perhaps matches TRBD1 (6 bases). CDR3 sequence reads: CASDALTGSVTEAFF. The CDR3 DNA follows: TGTGCCAGCGACGCCTTAACAGGGAGTGTCACTGAAGCTTTCTTT.